Presented here are 32 T cell receptor beta chains from one specimen sequenced in a study of T cells in Graves' hyperthyroidism and ophthalmopathy. The CDR3 regions of TCR beta were amplified from RNA transcripts. HTBI primers were the set used in a first-round RT-PCR of the TCR CDR3. TCRdb re-analysed the multiplex PCR reads in MiXCR, keeping a single row per CDR3 protein. The sample holds hundreds of thousands of distinct CDR3 sequences, around 20% seen once. Sequencing was carried out using blood. These receptors were taken from a woman in her forties or fifties with Graves' hyperthyroidism that later progressed to Graves' ophthalmopathy.

The sample holds many counts of this clonotype. The gene calls are TRBV27 and TRBJ2-1; 14 bases map to TRBD2. Germline trimming cut 5 bases from V and 9 bases from J; bases unmatched to any gene: 6. CDR3 size: 15 residues. The germline gives CDR1 MNHEY, CDR2 SMNVEV (reference sequence). CDR3 nucleotides: TGTGCCAGCAGTCCCGGGACTAGCGGGGGTATTGAGCAGTTCTTC. Its translation: CASSPGTSGGIEQFF.

This clonotype was recorded many times. This sequence joins TRBV9 and TRBJ2-1; the D is unclear. Germline lookup yields CDR1 SGDLS and CDR2 YYNGEE. The V end lost 0 bases, the J end lost 8 bases, and 15 bases lay between the germline ends. The CDR3 loop spans 15 amino acids. The CDR3 region has the DNA TGTGCCAGCAGCGTAGAGGGCTCCCCTGGATATGAGCAGTTCTTC. It encodes CASSVEGSPGYEQFF.

This clonotype was picked up many times. The chain carries TRBV20-1 and TRBJ1-2; the D is unclear. Germline V gene sequence: CDR1 DFQATT, CDR2 SNEGSKA (reference sequence). The CDR3 covers 13 residues. The V and J ends lost 0 bases and 5 bases respectively, with 10 bases between them. The DNA for the CDR3 is TGCAGTGCTAGAGATTCCACAGCTTATGGCTACACCTTC. As protein: CSARDSTAYGYTF.

The V and J genes are TRBV6-2 or TRBV6-3 and TRBJ1-2; the D is unclear. Germline loops: CDR1 MNHEY, CDR2 SVGEGT. This CDR3 has 12 residues. Trimming removed 8 bases at V and 1 base at J, with 8 bases between. The DNA for the CDR3 is TGTGCCAGCGTCACGGATAACTATGGCTACACCTTC. Translated: CASVTDNYGYTF.

This chain links TRBV18 with TRBJ1-2, with a weak D call TRBD1 (5 bases). This CDR3 has 15 amino acids. CDR1 KGHSH and CDR2 LQKENI come from the germline V gene. Trimming stripped 5 bases from V and 5 bases from J, with 18 bases between. CDR3 loop: CASSVPSQGGYGYTF. The CDR3 nucleotides are TGTGCCAGCTCAGTACCGAGTCAGGGTGGTTATGGCTACACCTTC.

This clonotype was detected only a few times. V usage is TRBV5-1 and J usage is TRBJ2-3, with TRBD2 matching over 10 bases. The CDR3 runs 15 residues. Per the germline V gene, CDR1 is SGHRS and CDR2 is YFSETQ. V lost 3 bases and J lost 4; bases outside the gene matches: 5. The CDR3 here is CASSSGLAAPDTQYF. CDR3 sequence (DNA): TGCGCCAGCAGCTCCGGACTAGCGGCCCCAGATACGCAGTATTTT.

This clonotype was recorded a few times. The J gene is TRBJ2-2, the V gene TRBV18; the D is unclear. The V end was cut by 2 bases, the J end by 1 base, with 11 bases between. The CDR3 is 16 amino acids. The germline V gene has CDR1 KGHSH and CDR2 LQKENI. The CDR3 DNA reads TGTGCCAGCTCACCAAGATCTTCAGGGAACACCGGGGAGCTGTTTTTT. As protein: CASSPRSSGNTGELFF.

This clonotype was recorded many times. V usage is TRBV20-1 and J usage is TRBJ2-7; the D gene is possibly TRBD1 (6 bases). The germline V and J ends were trimmed by 0 bases and 0 bases, with 9 bases remaining between them. Germline CDR1 is DFQATT and CDR2 is SNEGSKA (reference sequence). The CDR3 is 14 amino acids. The CDR3 loop reads CSARDRDTSYEQYF. CDR3 sequence (DNA): TGCAGTGCTAGAGATAGGGACACCTCCTACGAGCAGTACTTC.

In this sample, this clonotype turned up many times. This CDR3 reads CASSQGHRVTEAFF. CDR3 sequence (DNA): TGTGCCAGCAGCCAAGGCCACAGGGTCACTGAAGCTTTCTTT. The rearrangement uses TRBV3-1 and TRBJ1-1, with a tentative D call TRBD1 (6 bases). The CDR3 loop spans 14 amino acids. Trimming removed 1 base from V and 4 bases from J, with 10 bases in between. Germline V gives CDR1 LGHDT, CDR2 YNNKEL (reference sequence).

This clonotype was detected only a few times. This chain connects TRBV7-2 to TRBJ1-4; a weak D match, TRBD1 (6 bases). CDR1 is SGHTA, CDR2 FQGNSA, per germline. CDR3 size: 16 residues. V was shortened by 0 bases and J by 0 bases, with 8 bases between the two germline ends. The CDR3 region is CASSLAGTPTNEKLFF. The CDR3 DNA reads TGTGCCAGCAGCTTAGCCGGGACACCAACTAATGAAAAACTGTTTTTT.

This clonotype was counted ten times or more. This chain uses TRBV29-1 with TRBJ2-7; perhaps TRBD2 as D (7 bases). The CDR3 contains 14 residues. Trimming removed 3 bases at V and 1 base at J, with 13 bases between. The germline gives CDR1 SQVTM, CDR2 ANQGSEA. The CDR3 DNA reads as TGCAGCGTTGAGGAAAGGGGGGGGTCCTACGAGCAGTACTTC. Translated, it gives CSVEERGGSYEQYF.

This clonotype has ten or more counts. J is TRBJ1-2 and V is TRBV11-2, with unresolved D. The CDR3 sequence is 12 residues long. CDR1 is SGHAT and CDR2 is FQNNGV in the germline V gene. V was pared by 4 bases and J by 7 bases, with 10 bases between. The CDR3 sequence is CASSSGASGYTF. The DNA of the CDR3 is TGTGCCAGCAGCTCAGGCGCATCTGGCTACACCTTC.

The rearrangement links TRBV19 to TRBJ1-5; D remains ambiguous. Between the trimmed V and J ends, which lost 6 bases and 5 bases, there was a span of 20 bases. CDR3 length equals 16 residues. The germline CDR1 and CDR2 sequences are LNHDA and SQIVND (reference sequence). The CDR3 region is CASRTRRIINDQPQHF. The CDR3 DNA reads as TGTGCCAGTAGAACCAGGAGGATCATCAACGATCAGCCCCAGCATTTT.

This clonotype was picked up many times. This chain links TRBV3-1 with TRBJ1-5, with a possible D match to TRBD1 (5 bases). The length of the CDR3 is 15 residues. Germline CDR1 reads LGHDT; CDR2 reads YNNKEL (reference sequence). Trimming pared 0 bases from V and 3 bases from J, leaving 9 bases between. The CDR3 region has the DNA TGTGCCAGCAGCCAAGATAGGGGCCCCAATCAGCCCCAGCATTTT. It encodes CASSQDRGPNQPQHF.

The rearrangement joins TRBV7-2 to TRBJ2-5; 10 bases agree with TRBD2. The CDR3 sequence is 18 residues long. With V trimmed by 1 base and J by 5 bases, 13 bases remained unmatched. Germline CDR1 SGHTA, CDR2 FQGNSA. The CDR3 DNA reads TGTGCCAGCAGCTTAGTGCTAGCGGGGGTTACTCCAGGGGAGACCCAGTACTTC. Translation gives CASSLVLAGVTPGETQYF. The full variable domain, with the rest looked up from reference TRBV7-2 and TRBJ2-5, is GAGVSQSPSNKVTEKGKDVELRCDPISGHTALYWYRQSLGQGLEFLIYFQGNSAPDKSGLPSDRFSAERTGGSVSTLTIQRTQQEDSAVYLCASSLVLAGVTPGETQYFGPGTRLLVL.

This sequence joins TRBV3-1 and TRBJ2-3; possible D gene TRBD2, 5 bases. CDR3 length: 15 amino acids. The germline V gene has CDR1 LGHDT and CDR2 YNNKEL (reference sequence). The ends were cut back, 5 bases at V and 0 bases at J, with 12 bases in the middle. This CDR3 is CASSKEAASTDTQYF. The CDR3 DNA reads as TGTGCCAGCAGCAAGGAGGCAGCTAGCACAGATACGCAGTATTTT.

This clonotype has at least ten counts. J is TRBJ1-1 and V is TRBV18; tentative D call: TRBD1 (5 bases). CDR1 and CDR2 (germline): KGHSH, LQKENI. Trimming removed 6 bases at V and 2 bases at J, with 13 bases between. The CDR3 is 14 amino acids. The CDR3 sequence: CASSRTQLNTEAFF. CDR3 nucleotides: TGTGCCAGCTCCAGGACACAACTAAACACTGAAGCTTTCTTT.

This clonotype was picked up many times. The CDR3 DNA sequence: TGTGCCACTACCGGGGGACGGTCGAACACCGGGGAGCTGTTTTTT. Residues: CATTGGRSNTGELFF. V and J are TRBV2 and TRBJ2-2, with D possibly TRBD2 on 6 matching bases. V was pared by 10 bases and J by 0 bases, with 15 bases between. Germline V gives CDR1 SNHLY, CDR2 FYNNEI. This CDR3 is built from 15 residues.

This clonotype was observed a handful of times. The chain carries TRBV29-1 and TRBJ2-7; D might be TRBD1 or TRBD2, each matching 5 bases. From germline, CDR1 is SQVTM and CDR2 ANQGSEA. V lost 0 bases to trimming and J lost 2 bases, with 11 bases between them. The CDR3 is 14 amino acids. The CDR3 DNA reads TGCAGCGTTGAAGATCGGGACGGTCCCTACGAGCAGTACTTC. It encodes CSVEDRDGPYEQYF.

About this clonotype itself: This may be a read error: a much more frequent sequence differs by one nucleotide. V and J are TRBV9 and TRBJ1-1; 7 bases are shared with TRBD1. The CDR3 loop spans 14 amino acids. The V and J ends lost 6 bases and 0 bases, in that order; junction bases with no gene match: 5. Per the germline V gene, CDR1 is SGDLS and CDR2 is YYNGEE. The CDR3 sequence is CASTRGTVNTEAFF. As DNA, the CDR3 is TGTGCCAGCACCCGAGGGACAGTGAACACTGAAGCTTTCTTT.

The chain has TRBV7-2 and TRBJ2-3; 11 nucleotides agree with TRBD2. From germline, CDR1 is SGHTA and CDR2 FQGNSA. Trimming cost V 4 bases and J 8 bases; bases outside gene matches: 11. The CDR3 contains 16 residues. The CDR3 bases are TGTGCCAGCAGCTCGGTCGCTAGCGGGAGGTCGGGTACGCAGTATTTT. Its translation: CASSSVASGRSGTQYF.

This clonotype was recorded many times. The rearrangement links TRBV12-3 or TRBV12-4 to TRBJ1-1; D not certain. The ends were cut back, 1 base at V and 3 bases at J, with 18 bases in the middle. There are 17 residues in the CDR3. For the CDR3, the DNA is TGTGCCAGCAGTTTAGTCTCTTGGGCCCATGGGGACACTGAAGCTTTCTTT. Amino acids: CASSLVSWAHGDTEAFF.

The V and J genes are TRBV29-1 and TRBJ1-2, with unresolved D. Germline loops: CDR1 SQVTM, CDR2 ANQGSEA. Trimming cost V 0 bases and J 3 bases, with 8 bases left between them. There are 13 residues in the CDR3. The CDR3 bases are TGCAGCGTTGAAGATCGACTATACTATGGCTACACCTTC. It translates to CSVEDRLYYGYTF.

This clonotype has ten or more counts. V and J are TRBV2 and TRBJ2-1; D unresolved. The germline gives CDR1 SNHLY, CDR2 FYNNEI. The V gene lost 1 base and the J gene lost 2 bases, with 3 bases spanning the gap. The CDR3 is made up of 13 amino acids. The CDR3 bases are TGTGCCAGCAGTGAAGGCCCCTACAATGAGCAGTTCTTC. This codes for CASSEGPYNEQFF.

As to this clonotype: At one of its ends the junction is not consistent with the germline gene, which may arise from a read error. The rearrangement links TRBV20-1 to TRBJ1-2; a possible D gene is TRBD1 (5 bases). CDR3 size: 15 residues. The germline V gene encodes CDR1 DFQATT and CDR2 SNEGSKA (reference sequence). CDR3 coding DNA: TGCAGTGTTAGAGAAGGTTCGGGGCTCGGCTATGGCTACACCTTC. This sequence encodes CSVREGSGLGYGYTF.

The chain has TRBV19 and TRBJ1-1; D perhaps matches TRBD1 (6 bases). The ends were cut back, 2 bases at V and 5 bases at J, with 12 bases in the middle. CDR3 size: 14 residues. CDR1 LNHDA and CDR2 SQIVND come from the germline V gene (reference sequence). This CDR3 is CASSISGEGTEAFF. The CDR3 nucleotides read TGTGCCAGTAGTATATCAGGGGAAGGAACTGAAGCTTTCTTT.

CDR3 residues: CSARGEVSWGRYNQPQHF. The CDR3 DNA reads as TGCAGTGCTAGAGGTGAAGTAAGTTGGGGAAGGTATAATCAGCCCCAGCATTTT. The chain recombines TRBV20-1 with TRBJ1-5; D unclear. This CDR3 comprises 18 residues. From germline, CDR1 is DFQATT and CDR2 SNEGSKA (reference sequence). The V end was cut by 1 base, the J end by 4 bases, with 23 bases between.

This clonotype was counted only a few times. This chain uses TRBV20-1 with TRBJ2-6; the match to TRBD1 covers 9 bases. The CDR3 consists of 17 residues. CDR1 and CDR2 (germline): DFQATT, SNEGSKA (reference sequence). With 5 bases clipped from V and 2 bases from J, the junction kept 10 bases outside the gene matches. The CDR3 sequence: CSAGSGTGRAGANVLTF. CDR3 bases: TGCAGTGCTGGCTCCGGGACAGGGAGGGCTGGGGCCAACGTCCTGACTTTC.

In its sample, this clonotype was seen many times. This rearrangement joins TRBV5-1 to TRBJ1-1, with D perhaps TRBD1 (5 bases). V was pared by 3 bases and J by 1 base, with 13 bases between. CDR3 length: 15 residues. The V gene's germline CDR1 is SGHRS and CDR2 YFSETQ. Here the CDR3 reads CASSWTGRANTEAFF. The CDR3 DNA follows: TGCGCCAGCAGCTGGACGGGACGGGCGAACACTGAAGCTTTCTTT.

This chain connects TRBV27 to TRBJ2-5, with 8 bases that match TRBD1. The CDR3 runs 15 residues. V was clipped by 5 bases and J by 5 bases; unmatched bases: 10. Germline V gives CDR1 MNHEY, CDR2 SMNVEV (reference sequence). The DNA for the CDR3 is TGTGCCAGCAGTACCTCGCAGGGGGCTCGGGAGACCCAGTACTTC. Its protein is CASSTSQGARETQYF.

This clonotype was counted ten times or more. The chain employs TRBV3-1 and TRBJ2-7, with D perhaps matching TRBD1 or TRBD2 (5 bases each). Looked up from germline, CDR1 is LGHDT and CDR2 is YNNKEL (reference sequence). CDR3 length: 14 amino acids. The V end was cut by 8 bases, the J end by 1 base, with 15 bases between. The CDR3 bases are TGTGCCAGCTCTGGCCGGGACGAATCCTACGAGCAGTACTTC. Its protein is CASSGRDESYEQYF.

The chain is built from TRBV20-1 and TRBJ2-7; TRBD1 agrees at 9 bases. CDR1 and CDR2 (germline): DFQATT, SNEGSKA (reference sequence). The CDR3 runs to 13 residues. V lost 7 bases and J lost 7; bases outside the gene matches: 11. The CDR3 DNA reads TGCAGTGTTACACGCGACAGGGGGGAAGAGCAGTACTTC. Translating it yields CSVTRDRGEEQYF.